One TCR beta chain is described in this entry. What it recognizes is unknown. This sample was included in a study of shared clonotypes between healthy human individuals. The data were produced by immunoSEQ multiplex PCR, yet TCRdb's version contains in-frame clones alone and is incomplete. The sample includes under 1,900,000 clones, approximately 98.5% seen only once; the top ten take around 0.38%. Points from the study as a whole: In general, naive subsets displayed greater estimated richness than memory subsets did. All-four-donor shared clonotypes had higher generation probabilities than non-shared clonotypes did.

The sample consisted of naive CD4+ T cells sorted from blood. Subset in this sample: CD45RA+ positively selected. The clonotype originates from a man between 25 and 39 years old in good health.

CDR3 nucleotides: TGCGCCAGCAGCTTGGACCCCGCCGGAGGTGCTTTCTTT. This translates into CASSLDPAGGAFF. The V gene is TRBV5-1, the J gene TRBJ1-1; D gene unclear. Germline V gene data show CDR1 as SGHRS and CDR2 as YFSETQ. The CDR3 covers 13 residues. Trimming stripped 0 bases from V and 11 bases from J, with 14 bases between.